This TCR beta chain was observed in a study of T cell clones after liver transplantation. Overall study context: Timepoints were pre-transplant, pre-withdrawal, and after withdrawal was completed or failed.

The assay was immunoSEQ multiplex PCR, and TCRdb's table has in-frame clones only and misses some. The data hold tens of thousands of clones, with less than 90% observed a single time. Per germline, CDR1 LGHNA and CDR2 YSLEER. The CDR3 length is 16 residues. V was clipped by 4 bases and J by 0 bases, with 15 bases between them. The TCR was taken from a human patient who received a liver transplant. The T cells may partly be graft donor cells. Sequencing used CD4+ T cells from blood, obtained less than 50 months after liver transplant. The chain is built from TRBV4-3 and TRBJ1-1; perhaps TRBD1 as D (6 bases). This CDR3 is CASSRRGAGLNTEAFF. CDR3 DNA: TGCGCCAGCAGCCGACGGGGGGCAGGGTTGAACACTGAAGCTTTCTTT.